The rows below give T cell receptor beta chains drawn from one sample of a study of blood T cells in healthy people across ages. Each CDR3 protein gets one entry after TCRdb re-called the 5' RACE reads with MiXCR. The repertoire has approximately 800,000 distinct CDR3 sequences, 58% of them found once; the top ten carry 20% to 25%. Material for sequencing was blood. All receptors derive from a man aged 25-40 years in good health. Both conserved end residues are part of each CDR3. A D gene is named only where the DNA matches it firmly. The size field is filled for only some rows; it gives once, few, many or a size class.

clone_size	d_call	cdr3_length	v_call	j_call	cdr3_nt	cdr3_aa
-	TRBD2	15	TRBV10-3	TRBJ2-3	TGTGCCATCAGCCCAGGACTAGCGGGCACAGATACGCAGTATTTT	CAISPGLAGTDTQYF
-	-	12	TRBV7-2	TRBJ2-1	TGTGCCAGCAGCCACGCCGGGTCAGTACAGTTCTTC	CASSHAGSVQFF
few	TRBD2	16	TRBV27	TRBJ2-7	TGTGCCAGCAGCTCAGGGACTAGCGGGGGGCTCTACGAGCAGTACTTC	CASSSGTSGGLYEQYF
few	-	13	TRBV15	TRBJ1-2	TGTGCCACCAGCGACGGGACGACGGATGGCTACACCTTC	CATSDGTTDGYTF
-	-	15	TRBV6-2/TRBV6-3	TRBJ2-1	TGTGCCAGCAGTTACGGGCTAGCCCGCACCTTCGAGCAGTTCTTC	CASSYGLARTFEQFF
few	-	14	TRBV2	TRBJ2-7	TGTGCCAGCAGGGCAGGCAGGAGCTCCTACGAGCAGTACTTC	CASRAGRSSYEQYF
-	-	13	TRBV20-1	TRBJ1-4	TGCAGTGCAGCGGACGCTAATAAAGAAAAACTGTTTTTT	CSAADANKEKLFF
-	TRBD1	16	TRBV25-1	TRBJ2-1	TGTGCCAGCAGCGACCCTAGGGACAGGGCCAACAATGAGCAGTTCTTC	CASSDPRDRANNEQFF
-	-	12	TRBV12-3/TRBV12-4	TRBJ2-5	TGTGCCAGCACCATGACGGGAGAGACCCAGTACTTC	CASTMTGETQYF
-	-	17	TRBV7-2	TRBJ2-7	TGTGCCAGCAGCTTAGCGCTGGTGGGAGCGTCTGGATACGAGCAGTACTTC	CASSLALVGASGYEQYF
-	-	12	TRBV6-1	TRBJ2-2	TGTGCCAGCAGTTTTGAAACCGGGGAGCTGTTTTTT	CASSFETGELFF
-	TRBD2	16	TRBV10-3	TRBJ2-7	TGTGCCATCAGTGAGGGAAGCGGGGGTAGCTCCTACGAGCAGTACTTC	CAISEGSGGSSYEQYF
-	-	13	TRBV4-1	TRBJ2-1	TGCGCCAGCAGCCAAGTAATAGGAAATGAGCAGTTCTTC	CASSQVIGNEQFF
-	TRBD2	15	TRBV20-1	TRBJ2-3	TGCAGTGCTAGGCTAGCGGGAGTTGGCACAGATACGCAGTATTTT	CSARLAGVGTDTQYF
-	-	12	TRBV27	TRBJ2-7	TGTGCCAGCAGGAACCCCGGGGACGAGCAGTACTTC	CASRNPGDEQYF
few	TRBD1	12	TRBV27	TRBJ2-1	TGTGCCAGCCAACAGGGGCTGAATGAGCAGTTCTTC	CASQQGLNEQFF
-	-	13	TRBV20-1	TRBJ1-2	TGCAGTGCTAGGTACAGTCAGAACTATGGCTACACCTTC	CSARYSQNYGYTF
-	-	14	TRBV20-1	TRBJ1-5	TGCAGTGCTAGTGGGACCCTAGGAGATGGGCCCCAGCATTTT	CSASGTLGDGPQHF
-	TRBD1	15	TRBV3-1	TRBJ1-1	TGTGCCAGCAGCCCCGGACAGGGCCGGTTCACTGAAGCTTTCTTT	CASSPGQGRFTEAFF
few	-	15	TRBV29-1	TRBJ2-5	TGCAGCGTTCTGCCGGGGCGGGACAGAAAAGAGACCCAGTACTTC	CSVLPGRDRKETQYF
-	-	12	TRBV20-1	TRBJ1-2	TGCAGTGTCCCGGTGGGGAACTATGGCTACACCTTC	CSVPVGNYGYTF
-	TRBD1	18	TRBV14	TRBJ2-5	TGTGCCAGCGGCTTAACCGGGACAGGGATCTTTGGCGCAGAGACCCAGTACTTC	CASGLTGTGIFGAETQYF
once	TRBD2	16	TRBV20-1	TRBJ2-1	TGCAGTGCTAACCGGATAGCGGGGGCCTTGGTGGGGGAGCAGTTCTTC	CSANRIAGALVGEQFF
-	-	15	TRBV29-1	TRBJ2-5	TGCAGCGTTGTTGGTCTAACAGACATGCAAGAGACCCAGTACTTC	CSVVGLTDMQETQYF
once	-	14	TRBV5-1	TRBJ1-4	TGCGCCAGCAGGCTCGGGACAAATAATGGAAAACTGTTTTTT	CASRLGTNNGKLFF
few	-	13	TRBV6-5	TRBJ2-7	TGTGCCAGCAGCCCAGCTCGAACCTACGAGCAGTACTTC	CASSPARTYEQYF
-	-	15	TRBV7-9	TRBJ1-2	TGTGCCAGCAGCTTAGTGGTAGAATCTAACTATGGCTACACCTTC	CASSLVVESNYGYTF
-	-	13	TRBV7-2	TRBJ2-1	TGTGCCAGCAGCTGTCGCAGACGGGATGAGCAGTTCTTC	CASSCRRRDEQFF
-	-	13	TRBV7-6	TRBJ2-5	TGTGCCGGCAGCTCAGGACAGTTTTCGGAGCAGTACTTC	CAGSSGQFSEQYF
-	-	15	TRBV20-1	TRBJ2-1	TGCAGTGCGATGGGCAGGTCAAGGACCTACAATGAGCAGTTCTTC	CSAMGRSRTYNEQFF
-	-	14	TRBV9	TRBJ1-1	TGTGCCAGCAGCGTCTCAGGTCTGAACACTGAAGCTTTCTTT	CASSVSGLNTEAFF
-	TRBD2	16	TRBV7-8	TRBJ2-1	TGTGCCAGCAGCGCCATGGGGGGGGGCTCCTACAATGAGCAGTTCTTC	CASSAMGGGSYNEQFF
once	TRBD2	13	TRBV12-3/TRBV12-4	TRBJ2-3	TGTGCCAGCAGTACAGACCCGGGACTAGCGTGGTATTTT	CASSTDPGLAWYF